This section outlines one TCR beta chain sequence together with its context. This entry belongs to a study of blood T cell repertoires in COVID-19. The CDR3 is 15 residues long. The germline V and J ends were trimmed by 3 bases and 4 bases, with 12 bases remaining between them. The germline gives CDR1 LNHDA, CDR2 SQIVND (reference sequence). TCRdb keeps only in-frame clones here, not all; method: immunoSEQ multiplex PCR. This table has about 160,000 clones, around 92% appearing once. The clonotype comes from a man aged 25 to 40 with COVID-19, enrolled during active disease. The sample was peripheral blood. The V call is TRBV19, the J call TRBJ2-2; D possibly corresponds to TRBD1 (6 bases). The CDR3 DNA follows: TGTGCCAGTAGTATGGGGGCCACTCTCACCGGGGAGCTGTTTTTT. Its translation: CASSMGATLTGELFF.